What follows are 9 T cell receptor beta chains derived from one specimen sequenced in a study of read filtering for tumor transcriptome and immune sequencing. Molecular barcoded adaptors covering alpha/delta and beta/gamma chains were used on approximately 400 ng RNA. TCRdb called the reads again in MiXCR, with one record for every CDR3 protein. The profile shows approximately 93,000 distinct CDR3 sequences, 20% to 25% of them singletons. Sample: a population of CD138-negative cells sorted from bone marrow. Receptors were obtained from a donor at least 40 years old with multiple myeloma.

This clonotype was seen repeatedly, ten times or more. The CDR3 region has the DNA TGTGCCAGCAGTCGGGTCCAAAGGACCCAGCCCCAGCATTTT. Protein sequence: CASSRVQRTQPQHF. This sequence joins TRBV2 and TRBJ1-5; no firm D call. The CDR3 sequence is 14 residues long. V shed 5 bases and J shed 7 bases, with 15 bases lying between them. Looked up from germline, CDR1 is SNHLY and CDR2 is FYNNEI.

This clonotype appeared once. A much larger clone is a single base away; this may be a read error. The gene calls are TRBV9 and TRBJ2-1, with D hard to call. V was pared by 0 bases and J by 5 bases, with 9 bases between. The CDR3 spans 14 residues. CDR1 and CDR2 (germline): SGDLS, YYNGEE. CDR3: CASSVVSTDNEQFF. CDR3 nucleotides: TGTGCCAGCAGCGTAGTGAGCACTGACAATGAGCAGTTCTTC. Filled out from reference TRBV9 and TRBJ2-1, the complete variable domain reads DSGVTQTPKHLITATGQRVTLRCSPRSGDLSVYWYQQSLDQGLQFLIQYYNGEERAKGNILERFSAQQFPDLHSELNLSSLELGDSALYFCASSVVSTDNEQFFGPGTRLTVL.

This clonotype has a count of ten or more. The chain employs TRBV5-1 and TRBJ2-3; either TRBD1 or TRBD2 may fit D (7 bases each). The V and J ends lost 6 bases and 4 bases respectively, with 15 bases between them. The CDR3 covers 14 residues. Germline V gene lookup returns CDR1 SGHRS and CDR2 YFSETQ. CDR3 bases: TGCGCCAGCAAAGTCAGCGGGACAGCAGATACGCAGTATTTT. Amino acid sequence: CASKVSGTADTQYF.

On this clonotype itself: A read error may be the cause here, since a much bigger clone is one base away. V and J are TRBV29-1 and TRBJ2-2, with a weak D call TRBD2 (5 bases). The CDR3 runs 11 residues. Germline V lookup: CDR1 SQVTM, CDR2 ANQGSEA. The CDR3 bases are TGCAGCGTCTACAAGGCCGGGGAGCTGCTTTTT. It encodes CSVYKAGELLF.

Concerning this clonotype itself: This sequence may be a read error, since a much larger clone differs from it by one base. This chain joins TRBV29-1 and TRBJ2-5; a possible D gene is TRBD2 (6 bases). Germline V CDR1 and CDR2: SQVTM, ANQGSEA. The CDR3 totals 12 residues. The CDR3 loop is CSALSPGEAQYF. CDR3 bases: TGCAGCGCCTTAAGCCCGGGAGAGGCCCAGTACTTC.

On this clonotype: A much larger clone differs from this one at a single base, so this may be a read error. This sequence joins TRBV2 and TRBJ2-3, with 7 bases that match TRBD1. There are 13 residues in the CDR3. The germline V gene has CDR1 SNHLY and CDR2 FYNNEI. The CDR3 DNA follows: TGTGGCAGCAGTGACGAGGGGGCCAATACGCAGTATTTT. It codes for CGSSDEGANTQYF. Filled out from reference TRBV2 and TRBJ2-3, the complete variable domain reads EPEVTQTPSHQVTQMGQEVILRCVPISNHLYFYWYRQILGQKVEFLVSFYNNEISEKSEIFDDQFSVERPDGSNFTLKIRSTKLEDSAMYFCGSSDEGANTQYFGPGTRLTVL.

This clonotype was detected only a few times. This chain links TRBV7-2 with TRBJ2-3, with 9 nucleotides matching TRBD2. Germline values: CDR1 SGHTA, CDR2 FQGNSA. V shed 3 bases, J shed 0 bases, and the junction held 4 bases outside the gene matches. This CDR3 is 16 amino acids long. The CDR3 here is CASSFGTSPSTDTQYF. CDR3 sequence (DNA): TGTGCCAGCAGCTTTGGGACTAGCCCTAGCACAGATACGCAGTATTTT.

V and J are TRBV27 and TRBJ2-5; TRBD2 is a possible D gene (5 bases). Trimming removed 0 bases from V and 5 bases from J, with 10 bases in between. The length of the CDR3 is 14 residues. Germline V CDR1 and CDR2: MNHEY, SMNVEV (reference sequence). For the CDR3, the DNA is TGTGCCAGCAGTTTATCTGCCGGGGAGGAGACCCAGTACTTC. Its protein product is CASSLSAGEETQYF.

This clonotype was seen ten or more times. The chain has TRBV12-3 or TRBV12-4 and TRBJ1-1, with 7 positions matching TRBD1. CDR3 length equals 15 residues. Unmatched junction bases numbered 9, after V lost 5 bases and J lost 3 bases. CDR3 nucleotide sequence: TGTGCCAGCAGTCCTGGGGACAGCCGCGACACTGAAGCTTTCTTT. Its protein product is CASSPGDSRDTEAFF.